The text below deals with one T cell receptor beta chain. The treatment here: randomized to nivolumab then ipilimumab (arm A) or the reverse (arm B). No patient had prior DNA-damaging chemotherapy. PBMC sorting kept live CD3+CD8+ cells without CD19 or CD56. Assay used: immunoSEQ multiplex PCR; TCRdb lists only in-frame clones, some missing. Of tens of thousands of clones listed, approximately 88% are singletons. This specimen comes from a study of sequential checkpoint blockade in melanoma. Study overall: Patients were randomized 1:1 to nivolumab-then-ipilimumab or ipilimumab-then-nivolumab first-line. Each arm's sequence ended with maintenance nivolumab.

V gave up 4 bases and J gave up 4 bases, with 10 bases separating them. Germline CDR1 reads SGHAT; CDR2 reads FQNNGV. CDR3 length: 13 amino acids. The TCR comes from a human donor with melanoma. The rearrangement uses TRBV11-2 and TRBJ1-1; D remains ambiguous. The starting material was CD8+ T cells sorted from blood (inferred from file names), obtained from a patient given nivolumab and ipilimumab in sequence. The CDR3 coding sequence is TGTGCCAGCAGCTGGAGGGTAATCACTGAAGCTTTCTTT. This gives the protein CASSWRVITEAFF.